This T cell receptor (beta chain) was captured by sequencing in a study of Ad26.COV2.S vaccination and SARS-CoV-2 variants. Study in general: Participants got Ad26.COV2.S intramuscularly, once or twice 56 days apart. Study-level points and caveats: Analytic work on TCR breadth and depth might have understated the full extent of total T cell responses. Non-spike TCR breadth did not differ much between vaccine and placebo recipients.

Trimming removed 0 bases from V and 0 bases from J, with 7 bases in between. The CDR3 spans 14 residues. In germline, CDR1 is SGHNT, CDR2 YYREEE (reference sequence). Treatment noted: around 19 received Ad26.COV2.S at low or high dose, single or two shots; several received placebo; per-sample allocation not given. The study sampled participants on day 63 after the first vaccine or placebo injection. It was an adult aged 18-55 years in Boston who was the donor. Profiled with immunoSEQ multiplex PCR; TCRdb holds only in-frame clones, not every one. The profile shows about 370,000 clones, 88% of them singletons. Only a few counts were recorded for this clone. Antigen specificity is unknown.

The sequences come from peripheral blood, collected in a trial of Ad26.COV2.S vaccine versus placebo. The V gene is TRBV5-4, the J gene TRBJ2-7; no definite D call. The sequence was obtained from a person aged 18 to 59 who received the Ad26.COV2.S COVID-19 vaccine or a placebo. CDR3 nucleotides: TGTGCCAGCAGCTTGGGATCCAGCTCCTACGAGCAGTACTTC. This sequence encodes CASSLGSSSYEQYF.